Shown below are 8 T cell receptor beta chains from a single sample sequenced in a study of CD8 T cells in ankylosing spondylitis. In TCRdb, the 5' RACE reads were re-called with MiXCR into one record per CDR3 protein. The sample lists fewer than 400,000 distinct CDR3 sequences; about 22% were seen once. Study-level findings and limits: A TCR beta motif of 7 to 9 highly homologous variants seemed to mark ankylosing spondylitis blood.

For these TCRs, the target antigens are not known. Sequencing was performed on blood, either unsorted or a sorted T cell fraction (not recorded which). These receptors were collected from a male donor with ankylosing spondylitis.

The genes are TRBV15 and TRBJ2-3; TRBD1 aligns across 9 bases. Trimming took 3 bases from V and 6 from J; bases not matched to a gene: 7. This CDR3 has 15 residues. CDR1 and CDR2 from the germline V gene are LNHNV and YYDKDF (reference sequence). In nucleotides, the CDR3 is TGTGCCACCAGCAGGGGTGGACAGGGGAGGGATACGCAGTATTTT. Protein: CATSRGGQGRDTQYF.

J is TRBJ1-6 and V is TRBV7-2; TRBD1 is a possible D gene (5 bases). CDR1 and CDR2 from the germline V gene are SGHTA and FQGNSA. With 3 bases removed from V and 7 bases from J, the gap between germline ends came to 16 bases. This CDR3 has 16 amino acids. CDR3 amino acids: CASSFRAVGDNSPLHF. Here the CDR3 DNA reads TGTGCCAGCAGCTTTCGGGCCGTGGGGGACAATTCACCCCTCCACTTT.

This clonotype has only a few counts. This sequence joins TRBV18 and TRBJ2-1; D is ambiguous. The CDR3 is 19 amino acids. V was trimmed by 2 bases and J by 0 bases, leaving 20 bases between them. Germline CDR1 and CDR2: KGHSH and LQKENI. The CDR3 is CASSPYSRNLAPSYNEQFF. CDR3 in DNA: TGTGCCAGCTCACCATATAGCCGGAATTTGGCGCCCTCCTACAATGAGCAGTTCTTC.

V usage is TRBV7-6 and J usage is TRBJ2-6, with TRBD2 matching over 11 bases. V lost 3 bases and J lost 4; bases outside the gene matches: 14. The CDR3 covers 20 residues. Germline values: CDR1 SGHVS, CDR2 FNYEAQ. The CDR3, as DNA: TGTGCCAGCAGCTTCCCCCAGCTAGCGGGAGGTTCTGCCGGGGCCAACGTCCTGACTTTC. It translates to CASSFPQLAGGSAGANVLTF.

The gene calls are TRBV28 and TRBJ1-3; D not certain. Germline values: CDR1 MDHEN, CDR2 SYDVKM. Trimming removed 5 bases from V and 0 bases from J, with 14 bases in between. The CDR3 extends over 16 amino acids. The DNA of the CDR3 is TGTGCCAGCAGTAATCGGACGAGCCGCTCTGGAAACACCATATATTTT. Residues: CASSNRTSRSGNTIYF.

This clonotype has more than one count but fewer than ten. The V call is TRBV28, the J call TRBJ2-7; TRBD2 matches 8 bases. Germline lookup yields CDR1 MDHEN and CDR2 SYDVKM. The CDR3 is 15 amino acids. The V segment lost 6 bases and the J segment 5 bases; nucleotides outside the gene matches: 12. The CDR3: CASSLSGRGYHEQYF. As DNA, the CDR3 is TGTGCCAGCAGCCTAAGCGGGAGAGGCTATCACGAGCAGTACTTC.

Only a few counts were recorded for this clonotype. The rearrangement uses TRBV9 and TRBJ2-1; the D is unclear. This CDR3 contains 15 residues. Trimming removed 0 bases at V and 9 bases at J, with 16 bases between. From germline, CDR1 is SGDLS and CDR2 YYNGEE. CDR3 DNA sequence: TGTGCCAGCAGCGTAGCGGCGACCCCGGTAGCTGAGCAGTTCTTC. It encodes CASSVAATPVAEQFF.

A few counts support this clonotype. The chain is built from TRBV27 and TRBJ1-4; D is undetermined. Per germline, CDR1 MNHEY and CDR2 SMNVEV (reference sequence). V shed 7 bases and J shed 0 bases, with 9 bases lying between them. The length of the CDR3 is 14 residues. CDR3 nucleotide sequence: TGTGCCAGCATGGAATTATCAACTAATGAAAAACTGTTTTTT. This sequence encodes CASMELSTNEKLFF. The full variable domain, in which reference TRBV27 and TRBJ1-4 provide the parts outside the CDR3, is EAQVTQNPRYLITVTGKKLTVTCSQNMNHEYMSWYRQDPGLGLRQIYYSMNVEVTDKGDVPEGYKVSRKEKRNFPLILESPSPNQTSLYFCASMELSTNEKLFFGSGTQLSVL.